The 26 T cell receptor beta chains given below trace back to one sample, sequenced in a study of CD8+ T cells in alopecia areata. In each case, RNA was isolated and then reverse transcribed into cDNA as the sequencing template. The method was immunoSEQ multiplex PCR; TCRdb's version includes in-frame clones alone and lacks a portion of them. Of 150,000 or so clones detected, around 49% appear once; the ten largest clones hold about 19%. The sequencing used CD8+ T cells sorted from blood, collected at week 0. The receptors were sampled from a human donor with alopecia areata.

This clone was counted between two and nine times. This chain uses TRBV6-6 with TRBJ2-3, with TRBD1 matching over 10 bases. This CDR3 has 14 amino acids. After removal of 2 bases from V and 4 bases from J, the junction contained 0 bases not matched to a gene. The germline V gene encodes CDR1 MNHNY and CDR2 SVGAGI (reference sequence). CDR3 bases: TGTGCCAGCAGTTACGGGACAGGGGCAGATACGCAGTATTTT. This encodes CASSYGTGADTQYF.

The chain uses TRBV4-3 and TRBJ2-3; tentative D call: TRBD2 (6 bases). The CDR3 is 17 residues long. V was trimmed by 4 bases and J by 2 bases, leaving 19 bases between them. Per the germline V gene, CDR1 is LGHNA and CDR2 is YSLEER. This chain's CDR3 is CASSPSANGGLTDTQYF. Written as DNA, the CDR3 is TGCGCCAGCAGCCCTTCAGCTAACGGGGGACTCACAGATACGCAGTATTTT.

CDR3 residues: CASSPGQGGYNEQFF. The CDR3 DNA reads TGTGCCAGCAGCCCCGGACAGGGAGGATACAATGAGCAGTTCTTC. V is TRBV7-8 and J is TRBJ2-1, with 8 bases fitting TRBD1. The CDR3 is 15 amino acids. Germline CDR1 SGHVS, CDR2 FQNEAQ. V gave up 5 bases and J gave up 4 bases; unmatched junction bases: 7. Looking up the rest from reference TRBV7-8 and TRBJ2-1 gives the full variable domain: GAGVSQSPRYKVAKRGQDVALRCDPISGHVSLFWYQQALGQGPEFLTYFQNEAQLDKSGLPSDRFFAERPEGSVSTLKIQRTQQEDSAVYLCASSPGQGGYNEQFFGPGTRLTVL.

CDR3 amino acids: CASSADGFSSGANVLTF. The CDR3 nucleotides read TGTGCCAGCAGCGCGGACGGGTTTAGCTCTGGGGCCAACGTCCTGACTTTC. V usage is TRBV13 and J usage is TRBJ2-6; D gene ambiguous. The CDR3 contains 17 residues. Looked up from germline, CDR1 is PRHDT and CDR2 is FYEKMQ (reference sequence). V lost 5 bases and J lost 0, with 14 bases in between.

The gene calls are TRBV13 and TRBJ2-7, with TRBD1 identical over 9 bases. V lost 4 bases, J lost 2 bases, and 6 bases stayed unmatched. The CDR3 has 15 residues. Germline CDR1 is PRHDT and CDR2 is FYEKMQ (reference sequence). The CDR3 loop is CASSSTGTGPYEQYF. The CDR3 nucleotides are TGTGCCAGCAGCTCAACCGGGACAGGGCCCTACGAGCAGTACTTC.

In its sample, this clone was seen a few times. The CDR3 region has the DNA TGTGCCATCAGCTACAGGGGGTTAGACTCTGGGGCCAACGTCCTGACTTTC. The encoded protein is CAISYRGLDSGANVLTF. V gene TRBV10-3 combines with J gene TRBJ2-6; TRBD1 agrees at 8 bases. Looked up from germline, CDR1 is ENHRY and CDR2 is SYGVKD. The CDR3 length is 17 residues. J gave up 0 bases and V 6 bases, and 7 bases lay outside the gene matches.

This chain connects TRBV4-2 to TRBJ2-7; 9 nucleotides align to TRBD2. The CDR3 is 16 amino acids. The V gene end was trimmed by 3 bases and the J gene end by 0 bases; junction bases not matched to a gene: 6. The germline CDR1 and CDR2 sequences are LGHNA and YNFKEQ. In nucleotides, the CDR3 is TGTGCCAGCAGCCATACCCTAGCGGGGAGCTCCTACGAGCAGTACTTC. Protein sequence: CASSHTLAGSSYEQYF.

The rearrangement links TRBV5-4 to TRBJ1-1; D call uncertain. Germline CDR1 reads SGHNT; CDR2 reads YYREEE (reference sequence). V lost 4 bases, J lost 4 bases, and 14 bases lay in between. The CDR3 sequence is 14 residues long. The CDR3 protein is CASSDNWGATEAFF. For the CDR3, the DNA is TGTGCCAGCAGCGATAATTGGGGTGCCACTGAAGCTTTCTTT.

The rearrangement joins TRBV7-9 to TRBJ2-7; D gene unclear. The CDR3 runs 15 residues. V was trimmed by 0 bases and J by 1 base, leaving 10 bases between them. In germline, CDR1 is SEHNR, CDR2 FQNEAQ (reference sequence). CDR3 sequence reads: CASSLAPAGSYEQYF. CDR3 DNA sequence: TGTGCCAGCAGCTTAGCCCCGGCCGGATCCTACGAGCAGTACTTC.

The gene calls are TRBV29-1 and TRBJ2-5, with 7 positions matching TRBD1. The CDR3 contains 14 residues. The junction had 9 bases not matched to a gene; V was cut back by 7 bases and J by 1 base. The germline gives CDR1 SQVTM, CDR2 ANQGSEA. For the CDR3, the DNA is TGCAGCGCCCAGGGGGATCACGCCCAAGAGACCCAGTACTTC. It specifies CSAQGDHAQETQYF. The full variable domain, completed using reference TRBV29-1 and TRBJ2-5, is SAVISQKPSRDICQRGTSLTIQCQVDSQVTMMFWYRQQPGQSLTLIATANQGSEATYESGFVIDKFPISRPNLTFSTLTVSNMSPEDSSIYLCSAQGDHAQETQYFGPGTRLLVL.

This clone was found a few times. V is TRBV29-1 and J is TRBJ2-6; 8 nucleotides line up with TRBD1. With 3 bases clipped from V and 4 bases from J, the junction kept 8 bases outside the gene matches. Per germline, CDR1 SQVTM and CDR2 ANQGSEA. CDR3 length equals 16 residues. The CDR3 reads CSVDLTGVGGANVLTF. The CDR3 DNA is TGCAGCGTTGACTTGACAGGGGTTGGAGGGGCCAACGTCCTGACTTTC.

CDR3: CASSRWETGANTEAFF. The CDR3 DNA reads TGTGCCAGTAGCCGGTGGGAGACAGGGGCCAACACTGAAGCTTTCTTT. The chain uses TRBV19 and TRBJ1-1; 8 bases agree with TRBD1. V was clipped by 6 bases and J by 2 bases; unmatched bases: 11. CDR1 is LNHDA, CDR2 SQIVND, per germline (reference sequence). This CDR3 has 16 residues.

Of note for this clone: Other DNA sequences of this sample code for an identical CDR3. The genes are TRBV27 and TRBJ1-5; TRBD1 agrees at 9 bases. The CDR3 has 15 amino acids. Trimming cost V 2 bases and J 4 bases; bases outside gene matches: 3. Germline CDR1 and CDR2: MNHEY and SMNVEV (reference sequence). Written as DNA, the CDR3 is TGTGCCAGCAGTTTAGGACAGGGGCTAAATCAGCCCCAGCATTTT. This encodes CASSLGQGLNQPQHF.

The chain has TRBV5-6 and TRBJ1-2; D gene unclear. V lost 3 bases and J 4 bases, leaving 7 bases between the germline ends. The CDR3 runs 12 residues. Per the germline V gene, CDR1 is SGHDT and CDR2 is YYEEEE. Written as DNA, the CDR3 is TGTGCCAGCAGCTCAGACGGCTATGGCTACACCTTC. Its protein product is CASSSDGYGYTF.

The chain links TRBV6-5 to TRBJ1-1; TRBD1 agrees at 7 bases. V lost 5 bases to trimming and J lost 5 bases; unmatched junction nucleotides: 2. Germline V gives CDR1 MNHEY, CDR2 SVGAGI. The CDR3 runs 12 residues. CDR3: CASSTGVTEAFF. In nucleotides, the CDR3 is TGTGCCAGCAGTACAGGGGTTACTGAAGCTTTCTTT.

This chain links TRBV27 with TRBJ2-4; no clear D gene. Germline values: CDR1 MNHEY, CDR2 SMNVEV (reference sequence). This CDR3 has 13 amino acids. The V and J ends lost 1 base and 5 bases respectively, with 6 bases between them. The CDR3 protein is CASSLLGENIQYF. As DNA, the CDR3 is TGTGCCAGCAGTTTATTAGGAGAAAACATTCAGTACTTC.

The CDR3 nucleotides read TGTGCCAGCAGCAGACAGGGAGACGGCGCTTTCTTT. Protein sequence: CASSRQGDGAFF. The chain is built from TRBV5-6 and TRBJ1-1; TRBD1 matches at 7 bases. Germline V CDR1 and CDR2: SGHDT, YYEEEE. V was pared by 4 bases and J by 11 bases, with 8 bases of the junction left unmatched. The CDR3 has 12 amino acids.

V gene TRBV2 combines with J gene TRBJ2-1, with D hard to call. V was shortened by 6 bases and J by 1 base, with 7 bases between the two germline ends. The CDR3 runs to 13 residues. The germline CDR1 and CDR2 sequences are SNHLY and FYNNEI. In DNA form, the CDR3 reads TGTGCCAGCAGCACCGAGTCCTACAATGAGCAGTTCTTC. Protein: CASSTESYNEQFF.

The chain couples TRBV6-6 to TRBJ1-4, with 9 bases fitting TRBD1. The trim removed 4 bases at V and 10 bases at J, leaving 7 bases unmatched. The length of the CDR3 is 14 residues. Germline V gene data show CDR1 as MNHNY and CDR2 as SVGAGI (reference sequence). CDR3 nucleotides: TGTGCCAGCAGTTTACAGGGGGCGCTGGGAAAACTGTTTTTT. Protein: CASSLQGALGKLFF.

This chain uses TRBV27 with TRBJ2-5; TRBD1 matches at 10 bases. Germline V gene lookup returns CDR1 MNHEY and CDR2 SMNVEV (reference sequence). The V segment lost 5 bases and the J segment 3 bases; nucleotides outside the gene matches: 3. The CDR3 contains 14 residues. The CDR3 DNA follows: TGTGCCAGCAGTCCCGGACAGGGGGAAGAGACCCAGTACTTC. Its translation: CASSPGQGEETQYF.

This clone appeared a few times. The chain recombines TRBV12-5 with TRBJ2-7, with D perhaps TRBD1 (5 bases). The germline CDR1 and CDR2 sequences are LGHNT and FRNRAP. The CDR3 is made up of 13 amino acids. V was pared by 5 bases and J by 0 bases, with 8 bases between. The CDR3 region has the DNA TGTGCTAGTGGTGCCGACAGCTCCTACGAGCAGTACTTC. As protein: CASGADSSYEQYF.

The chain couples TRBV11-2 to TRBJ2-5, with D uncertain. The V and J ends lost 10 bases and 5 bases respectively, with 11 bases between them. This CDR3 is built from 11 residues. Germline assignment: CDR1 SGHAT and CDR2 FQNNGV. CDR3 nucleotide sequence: TGTGCCACAGAAATGGGGGAGACCCAGTACTTC. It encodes CATEMGETQYF.

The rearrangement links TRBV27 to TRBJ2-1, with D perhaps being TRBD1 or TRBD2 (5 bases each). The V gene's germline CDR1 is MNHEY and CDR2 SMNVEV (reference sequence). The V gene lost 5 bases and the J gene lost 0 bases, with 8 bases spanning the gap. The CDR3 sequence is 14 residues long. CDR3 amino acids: CASSDGASYNEQFF. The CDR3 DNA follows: TGTGCCAGCAGTGACGGGGCCTCCTACAATGAGCAGTTCTTC.

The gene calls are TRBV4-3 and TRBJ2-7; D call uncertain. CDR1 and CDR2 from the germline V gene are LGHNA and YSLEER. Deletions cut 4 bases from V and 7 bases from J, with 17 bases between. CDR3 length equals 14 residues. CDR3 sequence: CASSPEGSIYEQYF. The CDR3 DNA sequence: TGCGCCAGCAGCCCCGAAGGGTCGATTTATGAGCAGTACTTC.

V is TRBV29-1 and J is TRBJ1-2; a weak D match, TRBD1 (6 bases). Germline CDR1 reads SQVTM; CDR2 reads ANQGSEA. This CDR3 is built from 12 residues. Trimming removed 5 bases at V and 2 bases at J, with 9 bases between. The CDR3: CSVRTENYGYTF. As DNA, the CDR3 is TGCAGCGTTCGGACAGAGAACTATGGCTACACCTTC. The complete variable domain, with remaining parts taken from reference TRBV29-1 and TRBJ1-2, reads SAVISQKPSRDICQRGTSLTIQCQVDSQVTMMFWYRQQPGQSLTLIATANQGSEATYESGFVIDKFPISRPNLTFSTLTVSNMSPEDSSIYLCSVRTENYGYTFGSGTRLTVV.

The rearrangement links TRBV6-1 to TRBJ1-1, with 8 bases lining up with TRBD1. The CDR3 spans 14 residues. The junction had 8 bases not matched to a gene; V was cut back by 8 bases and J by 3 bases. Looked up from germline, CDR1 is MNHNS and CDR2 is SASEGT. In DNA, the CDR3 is TGTGCCAGCCTGGACAGGGTTTTTCACACTGAAGCTTTCTTT. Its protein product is CASLDRVFHTEAFF.